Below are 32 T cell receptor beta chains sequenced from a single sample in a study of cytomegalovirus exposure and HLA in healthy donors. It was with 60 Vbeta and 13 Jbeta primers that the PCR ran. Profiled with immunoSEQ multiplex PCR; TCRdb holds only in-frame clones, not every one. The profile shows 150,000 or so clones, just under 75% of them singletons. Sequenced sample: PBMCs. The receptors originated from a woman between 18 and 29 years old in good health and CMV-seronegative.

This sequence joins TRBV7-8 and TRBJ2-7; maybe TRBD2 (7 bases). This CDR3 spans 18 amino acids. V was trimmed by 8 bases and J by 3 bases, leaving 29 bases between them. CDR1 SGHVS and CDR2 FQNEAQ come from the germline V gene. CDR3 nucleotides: TGTGCCAGCGGCCCGCCTCACGTCCCACGGGGGGCGCACTACGAGCAGTACTTC. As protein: CASGPPHVPRGAHYEQYF.

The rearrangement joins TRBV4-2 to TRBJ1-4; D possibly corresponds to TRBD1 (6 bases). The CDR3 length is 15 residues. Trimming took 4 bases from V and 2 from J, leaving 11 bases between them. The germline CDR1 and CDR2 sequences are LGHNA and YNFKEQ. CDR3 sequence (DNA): TGTGCCAGCAGCCCGGAAGGGGGTACTAATGAAAAACTGTTTTTT. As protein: CASSPEGGTNEKLFF.

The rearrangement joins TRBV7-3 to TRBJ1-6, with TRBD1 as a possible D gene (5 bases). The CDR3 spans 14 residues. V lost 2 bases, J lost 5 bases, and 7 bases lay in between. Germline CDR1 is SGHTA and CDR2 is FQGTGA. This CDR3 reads CASSLRQNNSPLHF. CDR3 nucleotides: TGTGCCAGCAGCTTACGACAGAATAATTCACCCCTCCACTTT.

In DNA, the CDR3 is TGTGCCAGCAGTGAGATACAGAGGAACACTGAAGCTTTCTTT. This sequence encodes CASSEIQRNTEAFF. J is TRBJ1-1 and V is TRBV2; D gene ambiguous. The CDR3 is made up of 14 amino acids. V was cut by 3 bases and J by 1 base, with 9 bases left in between. CDR1 is SNHLY and CDR2 is FYNNEI in the germline V gene.

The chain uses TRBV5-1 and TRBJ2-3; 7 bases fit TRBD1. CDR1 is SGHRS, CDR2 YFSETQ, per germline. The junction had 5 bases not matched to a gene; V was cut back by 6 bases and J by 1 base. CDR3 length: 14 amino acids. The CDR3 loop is CASNGQVGTDTQYF. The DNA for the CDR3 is TGCGCCAGCAACGGACAGGTTGGCACAGATACGCAGTATTTT.

DNA for the CDR3: TGTGCCAGCCTTGGGGGGGGATACGAGCAGTACTTC. It codes for CASLGGGYEQYF. V is TRBV28 and J is TRBJ2-5; 7 bases match TRBD2. The J call is doubtful: the DNA matches TRBJ2-7 better. Per the germline V gene, CDR1 is MDHEN and CDR2 is SYDVKM. This CDR3 comprises 12 residues.

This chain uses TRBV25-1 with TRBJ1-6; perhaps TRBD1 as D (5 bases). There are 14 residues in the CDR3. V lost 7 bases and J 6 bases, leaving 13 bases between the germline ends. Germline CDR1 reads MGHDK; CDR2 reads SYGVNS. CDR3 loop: CASNSQGSNSPLHF. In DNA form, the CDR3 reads TGTGCCAGCAACTCCCAGGGTAGTAATTCACCCCTCCACTTT.

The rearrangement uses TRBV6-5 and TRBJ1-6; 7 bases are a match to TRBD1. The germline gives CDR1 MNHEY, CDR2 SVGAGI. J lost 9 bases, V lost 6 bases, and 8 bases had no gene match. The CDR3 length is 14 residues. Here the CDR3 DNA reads TGTGCCAGCAGAACCTCAGCAGGGGGTTCACCCCTCCACTTT. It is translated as CASRTSAGGSPLHF.

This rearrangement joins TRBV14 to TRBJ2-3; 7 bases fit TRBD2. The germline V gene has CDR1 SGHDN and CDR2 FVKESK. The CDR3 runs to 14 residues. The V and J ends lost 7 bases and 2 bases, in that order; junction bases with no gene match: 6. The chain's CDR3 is CASKGGRSTDTQYF. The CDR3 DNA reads TGTGCCAGCAAGGGCGGGAGATCCACAGATACGCAGTATTTT.

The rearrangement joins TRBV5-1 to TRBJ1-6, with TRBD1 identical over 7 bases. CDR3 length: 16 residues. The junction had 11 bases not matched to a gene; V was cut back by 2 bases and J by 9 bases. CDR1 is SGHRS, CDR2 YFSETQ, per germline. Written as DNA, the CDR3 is TGCGCCAGCAGCTTAGATGACAGGGCCTTAGGTTCACCCCTCCACTTT. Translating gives CASSLDDRALGSPLHF. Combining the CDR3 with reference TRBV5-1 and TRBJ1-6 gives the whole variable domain KAGVTQTPRYLIKTRGQQVTLSCSPISGHRSVSWYQQTPGQGLQFLFEYFSETQRNKGNFPGRFSGRQFSNSRSEMNVSTLELGDSALYLCASSLDDRALGSPLHFGNGTRLTVT.

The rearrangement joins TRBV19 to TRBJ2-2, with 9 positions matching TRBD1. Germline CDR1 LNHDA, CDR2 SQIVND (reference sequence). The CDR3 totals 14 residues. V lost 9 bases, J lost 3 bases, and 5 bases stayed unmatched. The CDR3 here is CARDGQGYTGELFF. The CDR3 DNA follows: TGTGCCAGAGACGGACAGGGGTACACCGGGGAGCTGTTTTTT.

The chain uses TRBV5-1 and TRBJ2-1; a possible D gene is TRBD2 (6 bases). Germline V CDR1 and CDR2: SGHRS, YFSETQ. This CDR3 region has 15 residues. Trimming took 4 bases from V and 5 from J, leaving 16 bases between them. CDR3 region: CASSTPRGSDNEQFF. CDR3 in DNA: TGCGCCAGCAGCACACCCCGGGGGTCGGACAATGAGCAGTTCTTC.

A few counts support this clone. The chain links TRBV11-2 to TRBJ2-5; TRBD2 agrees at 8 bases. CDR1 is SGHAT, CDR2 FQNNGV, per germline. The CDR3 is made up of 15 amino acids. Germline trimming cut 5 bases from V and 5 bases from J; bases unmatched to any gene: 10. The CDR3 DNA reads TGTGCCAGCAGCCGGGGGAGCGGGAGTGGTGAGACCCAGTACTTC. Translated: CASSRGSGSGETQYF.

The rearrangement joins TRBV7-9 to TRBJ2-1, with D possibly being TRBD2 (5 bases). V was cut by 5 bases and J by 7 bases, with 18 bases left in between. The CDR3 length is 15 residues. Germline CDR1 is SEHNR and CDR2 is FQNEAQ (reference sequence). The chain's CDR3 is CASSLGGHSGNEQFF. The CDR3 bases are TGTGCCAGCAGCCTAGGTGGCCACTCGGGGAATGAGCAGTTCTTC.

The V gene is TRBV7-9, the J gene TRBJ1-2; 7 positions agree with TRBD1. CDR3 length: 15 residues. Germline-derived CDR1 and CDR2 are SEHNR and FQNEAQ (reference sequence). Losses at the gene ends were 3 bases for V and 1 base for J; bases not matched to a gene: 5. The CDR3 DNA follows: TGTGCCAGCAGCTTCACGACAGGGAGTAACTATGGCTACACCTTC. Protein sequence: CASSFTTGSNYGYTF.

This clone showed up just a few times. The CDR3 nucleotides read TGTGCCAGTAGTCCGATGGCAGGTAGTGCATCAGATACGCAGTATTTT. Translation gives CASSPMAGSASDTQYF. The genes are TRBV19 and TRBJ2-3; unclear D gene. CDR3 length: 16 residues. CDR1 LNHDA and CDR2 SQIVND come from the germline V gene (reference sequence). V lost 5 bases, J lost 4 bases, and 19 bases lay in between.

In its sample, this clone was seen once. In nucleotides, the CDR3 is TGTGCCAGCAGCGTAGAGCCCGTGACAGGGACGCGGAACACTGAAGCTTTCTTT. This codes for CASSVEPVTGTRNTEAFF. This rearrangement joins TRBV9 to TRBJ1-1, with TRBD1 matching over 7 bases. CDR3 length: 18 residues. The J segment lost 1 base and the V segment lost 0 bases, leaving 12 bases of the junction unmatched. Germline values: CDR1 SGDLS, CDR2 YYNGEE.

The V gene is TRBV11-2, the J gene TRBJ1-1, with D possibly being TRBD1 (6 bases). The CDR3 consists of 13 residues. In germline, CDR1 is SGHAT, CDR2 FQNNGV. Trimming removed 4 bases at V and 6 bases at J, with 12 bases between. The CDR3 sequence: CASSSRQDPEAFF. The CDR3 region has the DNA TGTGCCAGCAGCTCACGACAGGATCCTGAAGCTTTCTTT. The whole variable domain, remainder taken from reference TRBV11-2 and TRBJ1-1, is EAGVAQSPRYKIIEKRQSVAFWCNPISGHATLYWYQQILGQGPKLLIQFQNNGVVDDSQLPKDRFSAERLKGVDSTLKIQPAKLEDSAVYLCASSSRQDPEAFFGQGTRLTVV.

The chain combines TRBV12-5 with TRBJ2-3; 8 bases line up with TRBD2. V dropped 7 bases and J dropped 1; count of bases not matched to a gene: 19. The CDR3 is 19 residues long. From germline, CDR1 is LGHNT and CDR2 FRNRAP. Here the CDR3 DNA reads TGTGCTAGTGCCCAAACGACCGGGACTAGTAAACCCGGCACAGATACGCAGTATTTT. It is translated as CASAQTTGTSKPGTDTQYF.

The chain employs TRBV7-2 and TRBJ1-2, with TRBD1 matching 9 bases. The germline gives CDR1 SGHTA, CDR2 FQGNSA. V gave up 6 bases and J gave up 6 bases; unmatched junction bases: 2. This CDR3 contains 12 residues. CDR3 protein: CASRQGANGYTF. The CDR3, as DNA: TGTGCCAGCAGACAGGGGGCCAATGGCTACACCTTC.

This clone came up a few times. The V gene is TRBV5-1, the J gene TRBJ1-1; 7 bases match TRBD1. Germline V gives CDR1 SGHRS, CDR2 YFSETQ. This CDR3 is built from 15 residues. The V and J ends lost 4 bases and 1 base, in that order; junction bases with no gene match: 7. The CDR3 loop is CASSRSGGGNTEAFF. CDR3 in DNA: TGCGCCAGCAGCCGCTCAGGGGGTGGGAACACTGAAGCTTTCTTT.

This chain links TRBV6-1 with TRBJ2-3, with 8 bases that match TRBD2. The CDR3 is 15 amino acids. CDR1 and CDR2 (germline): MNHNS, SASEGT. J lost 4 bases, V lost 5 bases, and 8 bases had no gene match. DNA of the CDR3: TGTGCCAGCAGTTCAGAACCGGGACTAGCAGATACGCAGTATTTT. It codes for CASSSEPGLADTQYF.

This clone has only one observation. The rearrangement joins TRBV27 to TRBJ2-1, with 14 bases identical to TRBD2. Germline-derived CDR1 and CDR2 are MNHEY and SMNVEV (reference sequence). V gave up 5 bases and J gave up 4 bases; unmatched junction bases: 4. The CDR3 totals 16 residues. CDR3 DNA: TGTGCCAGCAGTGGACTAGCGGGAGGCAAATACAATGAGCAGTTCTTC. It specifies CASSGLAGGKYNEQFF.

The CDR3 sequence is CASSWGQGGLYGYTF. In nucleotides, the CDR3 is TGTGCCAGCAGTTGGGGACAGGGAGGACTCTATGGCTACACCTTC. This rearrangement joins TRBV6-1 to TRBJ1-2, with 9 bases that match TRBD1. The germline gives CDR1 MNHNS, CDR2 SASEGT. The CDR3 has 15 amino acids. After removal of 5 bases from V and 4 bases from J, the junction contained 8 bases not matched to a gene.

CDR3 nucleotide sequence: TGTGCCAGCAGCTTAGGGAGGGGACAGGGCTACACCTTC. It yields the protein CASSLGRGQGYTF. The chain joins TRBV7-8 to TRBJ1-2, with TRBD1 identical over 7 bases. The CDR3 has 13 residues. CDR1 SGHVS and CDR2 FQNEAQ come from the germline V gene. Trimming removed 1 base from V and 8 bases from J; junction bases left unmatched: 4.

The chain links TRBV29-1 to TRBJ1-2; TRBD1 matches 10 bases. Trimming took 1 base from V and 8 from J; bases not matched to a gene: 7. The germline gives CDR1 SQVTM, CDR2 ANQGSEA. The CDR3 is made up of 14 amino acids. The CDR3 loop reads CSVEGWGQGPGYTF. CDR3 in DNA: TGCAGCGTTGAAGGGTGGGGACAGGGGCCCGGCTACACCTTC.

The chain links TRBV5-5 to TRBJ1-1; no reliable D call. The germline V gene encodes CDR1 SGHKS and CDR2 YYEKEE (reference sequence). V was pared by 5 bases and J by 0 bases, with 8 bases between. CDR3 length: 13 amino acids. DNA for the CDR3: TGTGCCAGCAGATTTGACTTGAACACTGAAGCTTTCTTT. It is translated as CASRFDLNTEAFF. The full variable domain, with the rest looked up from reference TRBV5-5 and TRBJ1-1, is DAGVTQSPTHLIKTRGQQVTLRCSPISGHKSVSWYQQVLGQGPQFIFQYYEKEERGRGNFPDRFSARQFPNYSSELNVNALLLGDSALYLCASRFDLNTEAFFGQGTRLTVV.

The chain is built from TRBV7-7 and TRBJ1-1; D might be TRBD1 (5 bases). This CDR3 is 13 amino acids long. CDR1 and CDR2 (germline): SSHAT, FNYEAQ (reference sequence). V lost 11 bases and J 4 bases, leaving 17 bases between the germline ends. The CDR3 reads CAVYDRRSTEAFF. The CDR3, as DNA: TGTGCCGTTTATGACAGACGCTCCACTGAAGCTTTCTTT.

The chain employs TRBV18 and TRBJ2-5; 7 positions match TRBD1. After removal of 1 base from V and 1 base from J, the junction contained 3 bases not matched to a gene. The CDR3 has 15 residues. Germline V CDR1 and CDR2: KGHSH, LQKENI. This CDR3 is CASSPRDSFQETQYF. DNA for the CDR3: TGTGCCAGCTCACCACGGGACAGCTTCCAAGAGACCCAGTACTTC.

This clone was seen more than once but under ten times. CDR3 nucleotides: TGTGCCAGCAGTTTCCGTTTAGAGATGAACACTGAAGCTTTCTTT. Its translation: CASSFRLEMNTEAFF. The chain couples TRBV6-5 to TRBJ1-1; D not certain. This CDR3 contains 15 residues. Germline V gives CDR1 MNHEY, CDR2 SVGAGI. Deletions cut 4 bases from V and 0 bases from J, with 12 bases between.

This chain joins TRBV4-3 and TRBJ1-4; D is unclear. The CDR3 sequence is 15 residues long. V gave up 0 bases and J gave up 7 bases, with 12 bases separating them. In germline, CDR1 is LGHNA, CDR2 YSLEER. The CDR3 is CASSQDGLRGEKLFF. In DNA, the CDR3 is TGCGCCAGCAGCCAAGATGGATTACGCGGTGAAAAACTGTTTTTT.

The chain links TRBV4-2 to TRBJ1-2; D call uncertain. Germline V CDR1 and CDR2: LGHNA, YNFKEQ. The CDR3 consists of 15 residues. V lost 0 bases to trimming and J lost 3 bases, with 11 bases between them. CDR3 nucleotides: TGTGCCAGCAGCCAAGAGTCGCAGATTCACTATGGCTACACCTTC. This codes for CASSQESQIHYGYTF.